This TCR beta chain was sequenced in a study of cytomegalovirus exposure and HLA in healthy donors. 13 Jbeta primers and 60 Vbeta primers were used for the PCR. Clones were sequenced by immunoSEQ multiplex PCR, and TCRdb holds only the in-frame ones, with some missing. The table records about 110,000 clones, about 80% of them present only once. This clone has a single count. Its specificity is unknown. Study-level points and caveats: In an earlier analysis, productive rearrangement rates for most beta V segments clustered near 87% or 30%. In a later analysis, 16,951 TCR beta sequences were associated with HLA alleles at 0.05 false discovery rate.

The CDR3 length is 14 residues. The V end lost 4 bases, the J end lost 3 bases, and 10 bases lay between the germline ends. The germline V gene encodes CDR1 SEHNR and CDR2 FQNEAQ (reference sequence). Sequenced sample: PBMCs. The chain employs TRBV7-9 and TRBJ1-5, with a weak D call TRBD1 (6 bases). This sequence was found in a woman aged 45-65 years in good health and CMV-seropositive. The CDR3 coding sequence is TGTGCCAGCAGCTCCACAGGGCCCAATCAGCCCCAGCATTTT. This sequence encodes CASSSTGPNQPQHF.